The TCR beta chain under discussion was sequenced for a study of response to subunit inactivated influenza vaccine. This clonotype was picked up many times. TCRdb re-called the RT-PCR reads with MiXCR, one entry per CDR3 protein. The sample has roughly 790,000 distinct CDR3 sequences, 20% to 25% seen once. Germline values: CDR1 SGDLS, CDR2 YYNGEE. The CDR3 length is 14 residues. V lost 4 bases and J lost 0, with 9 bases in between. V is TRBV9 and J is TRBJ2-3; D unresolved. Sequencing used PBMCs from blood, obtained about 5 days after vaccination. The TCR was taken from a man aged 45-65 years who received an inactivated influenza vaccine. The CDR3 sequence is CASSPPFSTDTQYF. CDR3 DNA: TGTGCCAGCAGCCCCCCGTTTAGCACAGATACGCAGTATTTT.